This entry lists 5 T cell receptor beta chains sequenced from one sample in a study of cytomegalovirus exposure and HLA in healthy donors. The PCR used 60 Vbeta and 13 Jbeta primers. Profiled with immunoSEQ multiplex PCR; TCRdb holds only in-frame clones, not every one. The repertoire table contains 100,000 to 150,000 clones. Sequenced input: PBMCs. These TCRs come from a woman between 35 and 50 years old in good health and CMV-seropositive.

The chain combines TRBV6-1 with TRBJ2-3; tentatively, D is TRBD1 (6 bases). Germline CDR1 MNHNS, CDR2 SASEGT. V lost 4 bases, J lost 3 bases, and 17 bases lay in between. This CDR3 has 16 amino acids. The CDR3 sequence: CASSANREVETDTQYF. Here the CDR3 DNA reads TGTGCCAGCAGTGCCAACAGGGAAGTGGAAACAGATACGCAGTATTTT.

The chain employs TRBV7-9 and TRBJ2-3; no clear D gene. Trimming pared 5 bases from V and 7 bases from J, leaving 4 bases between. Germline CDR1 and CDR2: SEHNR and FQNEAQ (reference sequence). CDR3 size: 10 residues. CDR3 nucleotides: TGTGCCAGCAGCGCTAATACGCAGTATTTT. Amino acid sequence: CASSANTQYF.

The chain is built from TRBV7-2 and TRBJ2-3, with TRBD2 identical over 15 bases. The CDR3 is made up of 18 amino acids. V dropped 1 base and J dropped 4; count of bases not matched to a gene: 6. Germline-derived CDR1 and CDR2 are SGHTA and FQGNSA. CDR3 in DNA: TGTGCCAGCAGCTTAGACCGGGGGACTAGCGGGAGGCCAGATACGCAGTATTTT. Residues: CASSLDRGTSGRPDTQYF.

The chain recombines TRBV7-3 with TRBJ2-3, with a weak D call TRBD2 (6 bases). The CDR3 has 13 amino acids. Germline CDR1 and CDR2: SGHTA and FQGTGA. Trimming stripped 1 base from V and 4 bases from J, with 6 bases between. This CDR3 is CASSLIAADTQYF. DNA of the CDR3: TGTGCCAGCAGCTTAATAGCGGCAGATACGCAGTATTTT.

The chain couples TRBV6-1 to TRBJ2-7, with a weak D call TRBD2 (6 bases). The germline V gene encodes CDR1 MNHNS and CDR2 SASEGT. The CDR3 extends over 11 amino acids. CDR3 DNA: TGTGTTAGCGGTTACTCCTACGAGCAGTACTTC. It encodes CVSGYSYEQYF.